The rows below give T cell receptor beta chains drawn from one sample of a study of blood T cells in healthy people across ages. MiXCR, applied by TCRdb to the 5' RACE reads, yields one record per CDR3 protein. The data contain about 600,000 distinct CDR3 sequences, around half of them singletons. The sample consisted of blood. These receptors all stem from a man older than 75 in good health. Both conserved end residues are part of each CDR3. D genes are given only for firm matches. Only part of the rows carry a size: once, few, many, or a class if the clone is expanded.

V gene	clone size	J gene	D gene	CDR3 length	CDR3 protein	CDR3 DNA
TRBV7-3	NA	TRBJ2-2	TRBD2	17	CASSPQGLARNTGELFF	TGTGCCAGCAGCCCGCAGGGACTAGCGAGGAACACCGGGGAGCTGTTTTTT
TRBV25-1	NA	TRBJ1-2	NA	11	CASSEYDGYTF	TGTGCCAGCAGTGAATATGATGGCTACACCTTC
TRBV5-1	NA	TRBJ2-3	TRBD1	15	CASRPGTASTDTQYF	TGCGCCAGCAGACCCGGGACAGCAAGCACAGATACGCAGTATTTT
TRBV2	NA	TRBJ2-7	TRBD2	13	CATRLAGVYEQYF	TGTGCCACCAGACTAGCGGGAGTCTACGAGCAGTACTTC
TRBV7-2	NA	TRBJ2-7	TRBD2	17	CASSPPKIAGGNNEQYF	TGTGCCAGCAGCCCGCCCAAGATAGCGGGGGGGAACAATGAGCAGTACTTC
TRBV29-1	few	TRBJ2-2	TRBD2	15	CSVEKLAGSTGELFF	TGCAGCGTTGAAAAACTAGCGGGAAGCACCGGGGAGCTGTTTTTT
TRBV6-6	few	TRBJ2-7	TRBD1	17	CASSYGRTRTGGGEQYF	TGTGCCAGCAGTTACGGGAGGACTAGGACAGGGGGCGGCGAGCAGTACTTC
TRBV5-1	NA	TRBJ2-7	TRBD1	15	CASSFFTGTDYEQYF	TGCGCCAGCAGCTTTTTCACCGGGACAGACTACGAGCAGTACTTC
TRBV15	NA	TRBJ1-5	NA	15	CATSRDSGGNQPQHF	TGTGCCACCAGCAGAGATTCAGGGGGCAATCAGCCCCAGCATTTT
TRBV27	few	TRBJ1-6	TRBD1	16	CASSSGTGTYNSPLHF	TGTGCCAGCAGTTCCGGGACAGGGACCTATAATTCACCCCTCCACTTT
TRBV20-1	NA	TRBJ2-7	NA	15	CSARIGQGQVYEQYF	TGCAGTGCTAGAATCGGGCAAGGGCAAGTTTACGAGCAGTACTTC
TRBV7-9	NA	TRBJ2-7	NA	12	CASSLESGRQYF	TGTGCCAGCAGCTTAGAGTCAGGCCGGCAGTACTTC
TRBV12-3/TRBV12-4	NA	TRBJ2-3	NA	17	CASSFSLGGPATDTQYF	TGTGCCAGCAGTTTTAGTTTAGGGGGACCAGCCACAGATACGCAGTATTTT
TRBV7-2	once	TRBJ2-1	NA	15	CASSLVTGTYNEQFF	TGTGCCAGCAGCTTAGTGACGGGGACCTACAATGAGCAGTTCTTC
TRBV29-1	NA	TRBJ2-7	TRBD2	16	CSVVTRRASGSYEQYF	TGCAGCGTTGTGACTCGTCGGGCTAGCGGCTCCTACGAGCAGTACTTC
TRBV5-1	once	TRBJ2-5	NA	13	CASSLSSGREQYF	TGCGCCAGCAGCTTGTCTTCAGGTCGAGAGCAGTACTTC
TRBV5-1	few	TRBJ2-5	NA	14	CASSLGQRQETQYF	TGCGCCAGCAGCTTGGGGCAACGCCAAGAGACCCAGTACTTC
TRBV29-1	few	TRBJ2-7	TRBD2	14	CSVTGLAGVYEQYF	TGCAGCGTGACGGGACTAGCGGGAGTGTACGAGCAGTACTTC
TRBV10-3	few	TRBJ2-3	NA	14	CAIRWTGNTDTQYF	TGTGCCATCAGATGGACGGGGAACACAGATACGCAGTATTTT
TRBV9	NA	TRBJ1-3	NA	13	CASSPSSGNTIYF	TGTGCCAGCAGCCCCAGCTCTGGAAACACCATATATTTT
TRBV20-1	few	TRBJ1-2	TRBD1	12	CSARKGAFGYTF	TGCAGTGCTAGAAAGGGGGCTTTTGGCTACACCTTC
TRBV7-9	NA	TRBJ2-2	NA	12	CASRGYRGELFF	TGTGCCAGCAGAGGTTACAGGGGGGAGCTGTTTTTT
TRBV5-1	NA	TRBJ2-1	NA	15	CASSLGGNSYNEQFF	TGCGCCAGCAGCTTGGGAGGGAACTCCTACAATGAGCAGTTCTTC
TRBV7-2	NA	TRBJ2-1	NA	17	CASSWGRRGSEGNEQFF	TGTGCCAGCAGTTGGGGCAGGCGAGGAAGTGAAGGCAATGAGCAGTTCTTC
TRBV6-2/TRBV6-3	NA	TRBJ2-5	TRBD2	14	CASSGQREQETQYF	TGTGCCAGCAGTGGACAGCGGGAGCAAGAGACCCAGTACTTC
TRBV12-5	once	TRBJ2-5	TRBD1	14	CASAPGQPQETQYF	TGTGCTAGTGCCCCGGGACAGCCCCAAGAGACCCAGTACTTC
TRBV6-2/TRBV6-3	NA	TRBJ1-5	TRBD1	17	CASSPARGSHSNQPQHF	TGTGCCAGCAGTCCCGCCAGGGGGTCGCATAGCAATCAGCCCCAGCATTTT
TRBV21-1	few	TRBJ2-2	NA	14	CASSMTGSTGELFF	TGTGCCAGCAGCATGACAGGGTCGACCGGGGAGCTGTTTTTT
TRBV7-9	NA	TRBJ1-2	NA	13	CASMSDKGYGYTF	TGTGCCAGCATGAGTGACAAGGGATATGGCTACACCTTC
TRBV27	few	TRBJ2-1	TRBD2	17	CASSLPGLAGVLNEQFF	TGTGCCAGCAGTTTACCCGGACTAGCGGGAGTATTAAATGAGCAGTTCTTC
TRBV6-5	NA	TRBJ1-6	NA	15	CASSQSGSVNSPLHF	TGTGCCAGCAGTCAGTCAGGGTCTGTTAATTCACCCCTCCACTTT